This T cell receptor beta chain stems from a study of response to subunit inactivated influenza vaccine. MiXCR was run by TCRdb on the RT-PCR reads, yielding one entry per CDR3 protein. The sample has around 530,000 distinct CDR3 sequences, approximately 16% seen once; the top ten hold less than 4%. The CDR3 contains 15 residues. The junction had 6 bases not matched to a gene; V was cut back by 6 bases and J by 4 bases. Germline CDR1 reads SGHTA; CDR2 reads FQGNSA. J is TRBJ2-1 and V is TRBV7-2, with TRBD2 matching 10 bases. The material was CD4+ T cells sorted from PBMCs, obtained less than 30 months after vaccination. This TCR was sampled from a man aged 50 to 75 who received an inactivated influenza vaccine. CDR3 sequence: CASRPGTSVYNEQFF. Written as DNA, the CDR3 is TGTGCCAGCAGACCTGGGACTAGCGTTTACAATGAGCAGTTCTTC.